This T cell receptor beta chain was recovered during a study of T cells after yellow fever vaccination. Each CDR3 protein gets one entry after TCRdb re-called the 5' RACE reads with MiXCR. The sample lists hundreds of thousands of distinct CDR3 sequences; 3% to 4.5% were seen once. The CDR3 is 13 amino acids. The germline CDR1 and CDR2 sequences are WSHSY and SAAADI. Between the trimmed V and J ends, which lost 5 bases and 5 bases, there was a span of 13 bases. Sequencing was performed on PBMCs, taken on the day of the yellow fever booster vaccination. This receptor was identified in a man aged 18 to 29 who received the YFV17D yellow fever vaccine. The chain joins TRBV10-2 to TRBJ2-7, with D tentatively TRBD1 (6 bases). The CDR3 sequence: CASSSGVADEQYF. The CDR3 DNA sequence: TGCGCCAGCAGTTCAGGGGTCGCGGACGAGCAGTACTTC.